Listed below are T cell receptor beta chains from one sample, sequenced in a study of T cell responses to AZD1222 COVID-19 vaccine. Clones were read by immunoSEQ multiplex PCR, and TCRdb kept only the in-frame ones, dropping some. The sample comprises about 130,000 clones, roughly 88% of which are singletons, and less than 6.5% rests with the top ten. Sequenced here: peripheral blood, sampled on day 0 of AZD1222 vaccination. The receptors stem from an adult in good health. The CDR3 runs from the conserved cysteine through the conserved F or W. The D gene is left open where the match is weak.

d_call	v_call	j_call	cdr3_length	cdr3_aa	cdr3_nt
.	TRBV15	TRBJ2-3	15	CATANPTASTDTQYF	TGTGCCACCGCTAACCCGACGGCTAGCACAGATACGCAGTATTTT
.	TRBV2	TRBJ1-2	14	CASNTGRGVYGYTF	TGTGCCAGCAACACAGGCCGAGGGGTTTATGGCTACACCTTC
TRBD1	TRBV5-6	TRBJ2-2	15	CASSLIRGGIGELFF	TGTGCCAGCAGCTTAATAAGAGGGGGCATAGGGGAGCTGTTTTTT
TRBD1	TRBV5-4	TRBJ2-1	15	CASSGRGNSYNEQFF	TGTGCCAGCAGCGGCAGGGGGAACTCCTACAATGAGCAGTTCTTC
TRBD1	TRBV7-9	TRBJ2-1	16	CASSPDRGKDINEQFF	TGTGCCAGCAGCCCCGACAGGGGGAAGGACATAAATGAGCAGTTCTTC
.	TRBV9	TRBJ1-3	14	CASTKSGSGNTIYF	TGTGCCAGCACCAAATCCGGTTCTGGAAACACCATATATTTT
TRBD1	TRBV19	TRBJ1-1	13	CASTPRTGFGAFF	TGTGCCAGTACCCCCCGGACAGGCTTCGGAGCTTTCTTT
.	TRBV6-5	TRBJ1-1	15	CASSYGGIMNTEAFF	TGTGCCAGCAGTTACGGCGGTATTATGAACACTGAAGCTTTCTTT
.	TRBV20-1	TRBJ1-3	11	CSASPGHTIYF	TGCAGTGCTAGCCCAGGACACACCATATATTTT
TRBD1	TRBV4-1	TRBJ1-5	18	CASSRTSPTGGSNQPQHF	TGCGCCAGCAGCCGTACCAGCCCTACAGGGGGGAGCAATCAGCCCCAGCATTTT
TRBD1	TRBV6-6	TRBJ1-4	15	CASSYDRASNEKLFF	TGTGCCAGCAGTTACGACAGGGCGTCTAATGAAAAACTGTTTTTT
TRBD1	TRBV6-5	TRBJ1-2	14	CASSRTGTKAGYTF	TGTGCCAGCAGTAGGACAGGGACAAAGGCTGGCTACACCTTC
TRBD1	TRBV19	TRBJ1-1	14	CASSIATGDTEAFF	TGTGCCAGTAGTATAGCCACAGGGGACACTGAAGCTTTCTTT
TRBD2	TRBV4-3	TRBJ2-3	17	CASSQGGGEFKTDTQYF	TGCGCCAGCAGCCAAGGGGGAGGGGAGTTTAAGACAGATACGCAGTATTTT
.	TRBV4-2	TRBJ2-5	14	CASSQGRQGETQYF	TGTGCCAGCAGCCAAGGCCGGCAGGGAGAGACCCAGTACTTC
.	TRBV15	TRBJ1-6	14	CATSSSRGSSPLHF	TGTGCCACCAGCTCCTCGAGGGGCAGCTCACCCCTCCACTTT
.	TRBV6-1	TRBJ1-1	15	CASSDGARVNTEAFF	TGTGCCAGCAGTGACGGCGCCAGGGTGAACACTGAAGCTTTCTTT
.	TRBV5-1	TRBJ1-1	14	CASSLARGVTEAFF	TGCGCCAGCAGCTTGGCGAGGGGCGTTACTGAAGCTTTCTTT
TRBD1	TRBV5-6	TRBJ2-7	15	CASSLGDRESAEQYF	TGTGCCAGCAGCTTGGGCGACAGGGAGTCAGCCGAGCAGTACTTC
.	TRBV24-1	TRBJ2-7	14	CATSAPGASYEQYF	TGTGCCACCAGTGCGCCAGGGGCGTCCTACGAGCAGTACTTC
.	TRBV4-2	TRBJ1-2	13	CASSQSQGYGYTF	TGTGCCAGCAGCCAATCACAGGGCTATGGCTACACCTTC
TRBD1	TRBV11-3	TRBJ1-4	16	CASSGGQDATNEKLFF	TGTGCCAGCAGCGGAGGACAGGATGCAACTAATGAAAAACTGTTTTTT
TRBD2	TRBV9	TRBJ2-2	14	CASSVGGDTGELFF	TGTGCCAGCAGCGTTGGGGGGGACACCGGGGAGCTGTTTTTT
.	TRBV20-1	TRBJ2-7	11	CSVLRDYEQYF	TGCAGTGTATTACGGGACTACGAGCAGTACTTC
.	TRBV24-1	TRBJ2-3	13	CATSDQLVDTQYF	TGTGCCACCAGTGATCAACTGGTAGATACGCAGTATTTT
.	TRBV11-2	TRBJ2-2	12	CASSLAPTGSFF	TGTGCCAGCAGCTTAGCACCCACCGGGTCGTTTTTT